This TCR beta chain was recorded in a study of blood T cell repertoires in COVID-19. Study-level background: Material from acute and convalescent COVID-19 was sourced from the United States, Italy and Spain. T cells, B-cell-depleted T cells, or PBMCs provided the cDNA or gDNA that served as material.

The table came from immunoSEQ multiplex PCR; TCRdb's copy has only in-frame clones and leaves some out. The sample holds over 600,000 clones, more than 80% seen once. The CDR3 covers 18 residues. This clonotype originated in a woman under 30 with acute or convalescent COVID-19. The source material was peripheral blood. The chain is built from TRBV21-1 and TRBJ2-1; the table's D call, TRBD2, has no DNA check behind it. TRBV21-1 is listed as a pseudogene. Here the CDR3 DNA reads TGTGCCAGCAGCAAAGGCCTAGCGGGGGCCCCCAATCTCAATGAGCAGTTCTTC. This translates into CASSKGLAGAPNLNEQFF.